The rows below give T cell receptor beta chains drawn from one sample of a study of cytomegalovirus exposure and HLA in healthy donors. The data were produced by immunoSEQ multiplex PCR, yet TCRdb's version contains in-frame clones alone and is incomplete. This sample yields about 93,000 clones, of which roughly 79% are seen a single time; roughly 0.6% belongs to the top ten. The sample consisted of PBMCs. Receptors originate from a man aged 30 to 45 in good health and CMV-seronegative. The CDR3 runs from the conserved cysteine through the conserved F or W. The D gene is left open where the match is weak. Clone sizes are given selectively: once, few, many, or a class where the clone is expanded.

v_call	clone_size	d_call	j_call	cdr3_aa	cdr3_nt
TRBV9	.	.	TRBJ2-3	CASSVVGATDTQYF	TGTGCCAGCAGCGTAGTAGGAGCTACAGATACGCAGTATTTT
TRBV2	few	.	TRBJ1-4	CASSGSEKLFF	TGTGCCAGCAGTGGCAGTGAAAAACTGTTTTTT
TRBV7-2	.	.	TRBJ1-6	CASSLDSFNSPLHF	TGTGCCAGCAGCCTCGACAGTTTTAATTCACCCCTCCACTTT
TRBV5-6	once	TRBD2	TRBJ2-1	CASSLEVTSGNNEQFF	TGTGCCAGCAGCTTGGAGGTGACTAGCGGAAACAATGAGCAGTTCTTC
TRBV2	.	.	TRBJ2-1	CASMISGPSVHEQFF	TGTGCCAGCATGATCAGCGGGCCCTCTGTCCATGAGCAGTTCTTC
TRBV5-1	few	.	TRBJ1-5	CASSLDGGNQPQHF	TGCGCCAGCAGCTTGGATGGAGGCAATCAGCCCCAGCATTTT
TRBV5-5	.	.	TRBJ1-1	CASSFSREAFF	TGTGCCAGCAGCTTTTCTAGGGAAGCTTTCTTT
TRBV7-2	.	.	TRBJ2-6	CASSFGVIHSGANVLTF	TGTGCCAGCAGCTTCGGTGTAATCCACTCTGGGGCCAACGTCCTGACTTTC
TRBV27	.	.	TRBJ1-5	CASSFTGMGRGGQPQHF	TGTGCCAGCAGTTTCACAGGGATGGGGCGAGGCGGTCAGCCCCAGCATTTT
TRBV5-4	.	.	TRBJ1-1	CASSQINQGPGNTEAFF	TGTGCCAGCAGCCAAATTAACCAGGGTCCGGGGAACACTGAAGCTTTCTTT
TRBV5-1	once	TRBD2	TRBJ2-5	CASTGRGAGEETQYF	TGCGCCAGCACCGGTCGGGGAGCGGGAGAAGAGACCCAGTACTTC
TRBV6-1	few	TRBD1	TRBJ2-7	CASSEIPGQGYEQYF	TGTGCCAGCAGTGAGATACCGGGACAGGGTTACGAGCAGTACTTC
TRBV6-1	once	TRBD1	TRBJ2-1	CASSEARQGQNEQFF	TGTGCCAGCAGTGAAGCTAGACAGGGGCAAAATGAGCAGTTCTTC
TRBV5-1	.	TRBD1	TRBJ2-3	CASSSPGTGRTDTQYF	TGCGCCAGCAGCTCACCCGGGACAGGGCGGACAGATACGCAGTATTTT